This T cell receptor beta chain stems from a study of monozygotic twins with inflammatory bowel disease. Overall study results and limits: Evidence failed to back one strong IBD-linked signal or clonotype. Among IBD patients, TCRbeta diversity (inverse Simpson) was lower than in healthy co-twins.

Researchers ran eight separate cDNA reactions for each sample. Amplification used two nested PCRs: around 15 cycles, then approximately 9 cycles, on TCRalpha/TCRbeta cDNA. TCRdb re-called the 5' RACE reads and gives one entry per CDR3 protein, without DNA. Recorded for this sample: fewer than 400,000 distinct CDR3 sequences. As for this clonotype: Its antigen is currently unknown.

CDR1 is MDHEN, CDR2 SYDVKM, per germline. The CDR3 spans 14 residues. The source material was blood. This chain links TRBV28 with TRBJ1-1; TCRdb outputs TRBD1, but without DNA this stays unchecked. This TCR came from a human donor with ulcerative colitis or Crohn's disease, or a healthy co-twin of an affected twin (not recorded which). The chain's CDR3 is CASSTSGVTTEAFF. The variable domain in full, completed from reference TRBV28 and TRBJ1-1, reads DVKVTQSSRYLVKRTGEKVFLECVQDMDHENMFWYRQDPGLGLRLIYFSYDVKMKEKGDIPEGYSVSREKKERFSLILESASTNQTSMYLCASSTSGVTTEAFFGQGTRLTVV.